These 23 T cell receptor beta chains originate from one sample sequenced in a study of technical replicates of blood from several donors. Profiled with immunoSEQ multiplex PCR; TCRdb holds only in-frame clones, not every one. The sample gives 75,000 to 95,000 clones, about 89% of which show up once; approximately 0.27% is in the top ten. The source material was T cells isolated from PBMCs. These receptors all stem from a human donor in good health.

The gene calls are TRBV6-1 and TRBJ1-3; a weak D match, TRBD1 (5 bases). V was trimmed by 4 bases and J by 0 bases, leaving 13 bases between them. Germline V gene lookup returns CDR1 MNHNS and CDR2 SASEGT. The CDR3 is 16 amino acids. CDR3 protein: CASSGGRPGSGNTIYF. CDR3 DNA sequence: TGTGCCAGCAGTGGGGGCAGGCCAGGCTCTGGAAACACCATATATTTT.

The chain carries TRBV19 and TRBJ2-7; TRBD2 matches at 11 bases. The J segment lost 2 bases and the V segment lost 3 bases, leaving 6 bases of the junction unmatched. Germline V gene data show CDR1 as LNHDA and CDR2 as SQIVND (reference sequence). The CDR3 has 16 amino acids. CDR3 sequence: CASSMQLAGDTYEQYF. CDR3 sequence (DNA): TGTGCCAGTAGTATGCAACTAGCGGGGGATACCTACGAGCAGTACTTC.

CDR3 coding DNA: TGTGCCAGCTCACCACCGCGGACAGGCTCGCTCACAGATACGCAGTATTTT. Amino acid sequence: CASSPPRTGSLTDTQYF. This chain connects TRBV18 to TRBJ2-3, with TRBD1 identical over 7 bases. CDR1 and CDR2 (germline): KGHSH, LQKENI. The V gene end was trimmed by 0 bases and the J gene end by 2 bases; junction bases not matched to a gene: 8. This CDR3 is 17 amino acids long.

This clone has only one observation. The chain links TRBV7-8 to TRBJ2-1, with TRBD2 matching over 10 bases. Trimming took 3 bases from V and 0 from J; bases not matched to a gene: 11. CDR3 length equals 19 residues. Germline CDR1 reads SGHVS; CDR2 reads FQNEAQ. The CDR3 loop reads CASSLRSGGKVSSYNEQFF. The CDR3 region has the DNA TGTGCCAGCAGCTTGCGTAGCGGGGGGAAAGTGAGCTCCTACAATGAGCAGTTCTTC.

The chain carries TRBV5-6 and TRBJ2-1, with D tentatively TRBD2 (7 bases). CDR1 is SGHDT, CDR2 YYEEEE, per germline. V lost 1 base, J lost 0 bases, and 17 bases lay in between. The CDR3 runs to 18 residues. The CDR3 here is CASSLPGGRESSYNEQFF. The CDR3 DNA follows: TGTGCCAGCAGCTTGCCCGGGGGGCGGGAGAGCTCCTACAATGAGCAGTTCTTC.

This chain uses TRBV9 with TRBJ2-3; 10 bases match TRBD2. Germline CDR1 SGDLS, CDR2 YYNGEE. After removal of 4 bases from V and 4 bases from J, the junction contained 6 bases not matched to a gene. CDR3 length equals 15 residues. The CDR3 DNA follows: TGTGCCAGCAGCAAAGCGGGGGGGATAGCAGATACGCAGTATTTT. This codes for CASSKAGGIADTQYF.

This chain uses TRBV6-5 with TRBJ2-7; no firm D call. The V and J ends lost 5 bases and 4 bases respectively, with 12 bases between them. Germline lookup yields CDR1 MNHEY and CDR2 SVGAGI. The CDR3 covers 13 residues. In DNA form, the CDR3 reads TGTGCCAGCAGTCCCGAAACCACATACGAGCAGTACTTC. Its protein product is CASSPETTYEQYF.

The CDR3 region is CASSAGLKDEQYF. CDR3 sequence (DNA): TGCGCCAGCAGCGCGGGACTAAAAGACGAGCAGTACTTC. The chain has TRBV5-1 and TRBJ2-7, with 7 bases aligning to TRBD2. Germline lookup yields CDR1 SGHRS and CDR2 YFSETQ. The trim removed 4 bases at V and 5 bases at J, leaving 6 bases unmatched. This CDR3 is built from 13 residues. Based on the CDR3 plus reference TRBV5-1 and TRBJ2-7, the full variable domain is KAGVTQTPRYLIKTRGQQVTLSCSPISGHRSVSWYQQTPGQGLQFLFEYFSETQRNKGNFPGRFSGRQFSNSRSEMNVSTLELGDSALYLCASSAGLKDEQYFGPGTRLTVT.

The chain joins TRBV2 to TRBJ1-5; 9 nucleotides match TRBD1. Losses at the gene ends were 6 bases for V and 7 bases for J; bases not matched to a gene: 10. The CDR3 consists of 15 residues. CDR1 is SNHLY and CDR2 is FYNNEI in the germline V gene. CDR3 protein: CASSVDRGVYQPQHF. In nucleotides, the CDR3 is TGTGCCAGCAGCGTTGACAGGGGGGTATACCAGCCCCAGCATTTT.

This clone was counted a few times. The V and J genes are TRBV7-6 and TRBJ1-2; 7 bases are shared with TRBD1. This CDR3 contains 14 residues. CDR1 is SGHVS and CDR2 is FNYEAQ in the germline V gene. Unmatched junction bases numbered 9, after V lost 4 bases and J lost 7 bases. The CDR3 coding sequence is TGTGCCAGCAGCTCAGAGACAGGGAGTGGTGGCTACACCTTC. Protein product: CASSSETGSGGYTF.

The chain recombines TRBV28 with TRBJ1-2, with no clear D. The V end was cut by 3 bases, the J end by 2 bases, with 7 bases between. Germline V gene lookup returns CDR1 MDHEN and CDR2 SYDVKM. The CDR3 has 13 residues. For the CDR3, the DNA is TGTGCCAGCAGTTTCCGGGGAAACTATGGCTACACCTTC. Amino acid sequence: CASSFRGNYGYTF.

The chain recombines TRBV28 with TRBJ1-4; D is undetermined. This CDR3 spans 16 amino acids. The V and J ends lost 6 bases and 7 bases respectively, with 21 bases between them. Per germline, CDR1 MDHEN and CDR2 SYDVKM. CDR3 in DNA: TGTGCCAGCAGAACCCGAGGGAAGGTGTCGGGTGAAAAACTGTTTTTT. Protein: CASRTRGKVSGEKLFF.

The chain links TRBV19 to TRBJ2-3; the match to TRBD2 covers 12 bases. Trimming took 2 bases from V and 2 from J; bases not matched to a gene: 8. Per the germline V gene, CDR1 is LNHDA and CDR2 is SQIVND (reference sequence). This CDR3 comprises 18 residues. The CDR3 loop is CASSIYGRLAGVTDTQYF. CDR3 DNA sequence: TGTGCCAGTAGTATATACGGAAGACTAGCGGGGGTCACAGATACGCAGTATTTT.

This clone has a single count. This rearrangement joins TRBV5-5 to TRBJ2-4; perhaps TRBD1 as D (6 bases). V lost 4 bases and J lost 7, with 18 bases in between. CDR3 length: 15 residues. The germline gives CDR1 SGHKS, CDR2 YYEKEE (reference sequence). The DNA of the CDR3 is TGTGCCAGCAGCCAACCGACAGACAGGCCGAACATTCAGTACTTC. This translates into CASSQPTDRPNIQYF.

In this sample, this clone turned up a few times. The chain couples TRBV6-1 to TRBJ1-2; TRBD1 matches 7 bases. The J segment lost 5 bases and the V segment lost 8 bases, leaving 5 bases of the junction unmatched. CDR1 is MNHNS and CDR2 is SASEGT in the germline V gene. The CDR3 sequence is 12 residues long. The chain's CDR3 is CASQTGNYGYTF. DNA of the CDR3: TGTGCCAGCCAGACAGGGAATTATGGCTACACCTTC.

The rearrangement joins TRBV19 to TRBJ1-2; weak D call: TRBD1 (6 bases). Germline values: CDR1 LNHDA, CDR2 SQIVND (reference sequence). V lost 4 bases and J 4 bases, leaving 13 bases between the germline ends. CDR3 size: 14 residues. The CDR3 loop reads CASSTRQDPYGYTF. The CDR3, as DNA: TGTGCCAGTAGTACCAGACAGGATCCCTATGGCTACACCTTC.

V usage is TRBV29-1 and J usage is TRBJ2-4, with unresolved D. The CDR3 covers 14 residues. With 3 bases removed from V and 0 bases from J, the gap between germline ends came to 9 bases. Per germline, CDR1 SQVTM and CDR2 ANQGSEA. CDR3 sequence (DNA): TGCAGCGTTGATTCCGGTCTAGCCAAAAACATTCAGTACTTC. Its translation: CSVDSGLAKNIQYF. Drawing the rest from reference TRBV29-1 and TRBJ2-4, the complete variable domain is SAVISQKPSRDICQRGTSLTIQCQVDSQVTMMFWYRQQPGQSLTLIATANQGSEATYESGFVIDKFPISRPNLTFSTLTVSNMSPEDSSIYLCSVDSGLAKNIQYFGAGTRLSVL.

The CDR3: CASRLNQGSSTDTQYF. In DNA, the CDR3 is TGTGCAAGTCGCTTAAATCAGGGCTCTAGCACAGATACGCAGTATTTT. V gene TRBV12-2 combines with J gene TRBJ2-3; the table names TRBD1, a call not compared with the DNA. TRBV12-2 is assigned pseudogene status. The CDR3 runs to 16 residues.

The chain employs TRBV6-5 and TRBJ1-1; TRBD1 agrees at 7 bases. The CDR3 extends over 14 amino acids. With V trimmed by 5 bases and J by 3 bases, 6 bases remained unmatched. Per germline, CDR1 MNHEY and CDR2 SVGAGI. CDR3 in DNA: TGTGCCAGCAGTCACCGAACAGGGGACACTGAAGCTTTCTTT. This encodes CASSHRTGDTEAFF.

The chain uses TRBV27 and TRBJ2-3; the D is unclear. The germline CDR1 and CDR2 sequences are MNHEY and SMNVEV (reference sequence). This CDR3 region has 14 residues. The V end was cut by 0 bases, the J end by 0 bases, with 4 bases between. The CDR3 loop is CASSLSASTDTQYF. The CDR3 bases are TGTGCCAGCAGTTTATCGGCCAGCACAGATACGCAGTATTTT.

V and J are TRBV12-5 and TRBJ1-6; D is uncertain. Germline V gene lookup returns CDR1 LGHNT and CDR2 FRNRAP. This CDR3 spans 12 amino acids. Between the trimmed V and J ends, which lost 5 bases and 13 bases, there was a span of 12 bases. The CDR3 sequence: CASGITPRPLHF. Here the CDR3 DNA reads TGTGCTAGTGGTATCACCCCTCGGCCCCTCCACTTT.

The J gene is TRBJ1-1, the V gene TRBV10-1; a weak D match, TRBD1 (5 bases). The CDR3 is made up of 13 amino acids. CDR1 WNHNN and CDR2 SYGVQD come from the germline V gene (reference sequence). Trimming took off 6 bases at V and 4 bases at J, with 12 bases between the two ends. The CDR3 spells CASRGGGGTEAFF. CDR3 DNA: TGCGCCAGCAGGGGCGGCGGGGGCACTGAAGCTTTCTTT.

This clone was seen once. This sequence joins TRBV20-1 and TRBJ1-2, with D tentatively TRBD1 (6 bases). Germline CDR1 DFQATT, CDR2 SNEGSKA (reference sequence). The V and J ends lost 4 bases and 5 bases respectively, with 8 bases between them. This CDR3 spans 11 amino acids. In DNA, the CDR3 is TGCAGTGCTACTCAGGGGTATGGCTACACCTTC. Residues: CSATQGYGYTF.